Following are 14 T cell receptor beta chains from one sample sequenced in a study of breast tumors, draining lymph nodes, adjacent tissues. The lymph nodes were axillary draining lymph nodes from breast cancer patients. MiXCR, applied by TCRdb to the multiplex PCR reads, yields one record per CDR3 protein. The sample includes 150,000 to 250,000 distinct CDR3 sequences, approximately 31% seen only once; the top ten take roughly 4%. What was sequenced was axillary lymph node tissue. The receptors here all came from a female donor with breast cancer. Some clones in this sample may be carry-over from other donors' samples.

The chain has TRBV7-9 and TRBJ1-2; D call uncertain. This CDR3 is 14 amino acids long. Germline assignment: CDR1 SEHNR and CDR2 FQNEAQ (reference sequence). The germline V and J ends were trimmed by 7 bases and 4 bases, with 16 bases remaining between them. CDR3 nucleotide sequence: TGTGCCAGCAAATTAGCGGTGGGATCCTATGGCTACACCTTC. This gives the protein CASKLAVGSYGYTF.

The chain uses TRBV20-1 and TRBJ2-1, with TRBD1 identical over 10 bases. Germline V CDR1 and CDR2: DFQATT, SNEGSKA (reference sequence). Unmatched junction bases numbered 6, after V lost 1 base and J lost 9 bases. This CDR3 region has 14 residues. In DNA form, the CDR3 reads TGCAGTGCTAGAGTCAGACAGGGGGCAACTGAGCAGTTCTTC. Translation: CSARVRQGATEQFF.

The V gene is TRBV20-1, the J gene TRBJ1-1; TRBD1 matches at 7 bases. CDR1 and CDR2 (germline): DFQATT, SNEGSKA (reference sequence). There are 15 residues in the CDR3. J gave up 4 bases and V 6 bases, and 14 bases lay outside the gene matches. The CDR3 loop reads CSARTGDGRSTEAFF. The CDR3 region has the DNA TGCAGTGCGCGTACAGGGGATGGGCGATCCACTGAAGCTTTCTTT.

The sample holds a few counts of this clonotype. One base away lies a much larger clone, so this may be a sequencing read error. The chain has TRBV20-1 and TRBJ1-3; 9 bases agree with TRBD1. CDR3 length: 14 amino acids. The germline V gene encodes CDR1 DFQATT and CDR2 SNEGSKA (reference sequence). The CDR3 spells CSARDPTGGTTIYF. The CDR3 DNA sequence: TGCAGTGCTAGAGATCCGACAGGGGGAACCACCATATATTTT.

At least ten counts were recorded for this clonotype. This chain connects TRBV2 to TRBJ2-1; D gene ambiguous. Germline-derived CDR1 and CDR2 are SNHLY and FYNNEI. The CDR3 has 14 amino acids. V was trimmed by 6 bases and J by 0 bases, leaving 9 bases between them. The CDR3 nucleotides read TGTGCCAGCAGGGAGAGTAGCTCCTACAATGAGCAGTTCTTC. Translation: CASRESSSYNEQFF.

This sequence joins TRBV5-4 and TRBJ1-5; the match to TRBD1 covers 11 bases. V shed 4 bases and J 3 bases; nucleotides not matched to a gene: 3. The CDR3 is 15 amino acids. Germline loops: CDR1 SGHNT, CDR2 YYREEE (reference sequence). The CDR3 nucleotides are TGTGCCAGCAGCCCGGGACAGGGGGTCAATCAGCCCCAGCATTTT. Its protein is CASSPGQGVNQPQHF.

This clonotype was picked up many times. This chain links TRBV15 with TRBJ2-5; 8 nucleotides line up with TRBD2. There are 13 residues in the CDR3. With V trimmed by 11 bases and J by 5 bases, 10 bases remained unmatched. The germline V gene encodes CDR1 LNHNV and CDR2 YYDKDF (reference sequence). The CDR3 loop reads CAASGGAWETQYF. The CDR3, as DNA: TGTGCCGCGTCCGGGGGGGCTTGGGAGACCCAGTACTTC.

This clonotype was counted ten times or more. The V gene is TRBV2, the J gene TRBJ2-1, with TRBD2 identical over 13 bases. Germline V CDR1 and CDR2: SNHLY, FYNNEI. Germline trimming cut 4 bases from V and 5 bases from J; bases unmatched to any gene: 14. This CDR3 contains 19 residues. CDR3 amino acids: CASSVGLGLAGVKDNEQFF. The DNA of the CDR3 is TGTGCCAGCAGTGTTGGGCTCGGACTAGCGGGAGTTAAGGACAATGAGCAGTTCTTC.

This clonotype was counted many times. This may be a read error: a much more frequent sequence differs by one nucleotide. The chain is built from TRBV9 and TRBJ1-2; 8 bases fit TRBD1. The CDR3 contains 15 residues. Germline CDR1 SGDLS, CDR2 YYNGEE. DNA of the CDR3: TGTGCCAGCAGCACACAGCTCCCAGGGGGCGCGGGCTCCACCTTC. Amino acid sequence: CASSTQLPGGAGSTF.

This clonotype has only a few counts. V usage is TRBV30 and J usage is TRBJ2-3; 7 nucleotides align to TRBD1. Trimming took 4 bases from V and 6 from J; bases not matched to a gene: 10. Germline V gives CDR1 GTSNPN, CDR2 SVGIG (reference sequence). The CDR3 length is 14 residues. DNA of the CDR3: TGTGCCTGGATCCGAAGAGGGGGCTATGATACGCAGTATTTT. Amino acid sequence: CAWIRRGGYDTQYF. Full variable domain (remainder filled in from reference TRBV30 and TRBJ2-3): SQTIHQWPATLVQPVGSPLSLECTVEGTSNPNLYWYRQAAGRGLQLLFYSVGIGQISSEVPQNLSASRPQDRQFILSSKKLLLSDSGFYLCAWIRRGGYDTQYFGPGTRLTVL.

A single count supports this clonotype. This chain connects TRBV9 to TRBJ2-3; perhaps TRBD2 as D (7 bases). Germline V gene lookup returns CDR1 SGDLS and CDR2 YYNGEE. This CDR3 has 12 residues. With 3 bases removed from V and 11 bases from J, the gap between germline ends came to 13 bases. The CDR3 DNA reads as TGTGCCAGCAGCGAGGGAGGGGGTGAGCAGTATTTT. This gives the protein CASSEGGGEQYF.

This clonotype was picked up many times. The J gene is TRBJ2-3, the V gene TRBV11-3, with D unresolved. The CDR3 extends over 15 amino acids. The V end was cut by 3 bases, the J end by 7 bases, with 17 bases between. Germline lookup yields CDR1 SGHNT and CDR2 YENEEA. The CDR3 nucleotides read TGTGCCAGCAGCTTCCGGATAGAATGGGCTTATACGCAGTATTTT. This codes for CASSFRIEWAYTQYF.

This clonotype was seen repeatedly, ten times or more. This chain links TRBV11-2 with TRBJ2-1; 10 bases map to TRBD1. The V gene end was trimmed by 4 bases and the J gene end by 6 bases; junction bases not matched to a gene: 6. Germline loops: CDR1 SGHAT, CDR2 FQNNGV. The CDR3 runs to 15 residues. This CDR3 reads CASSSGTGVSNEQFF. The DNA for the CDR3 is TGTGCCAGCAGCTCCGGGACAGGGGTTTCCAATGAGCAGTTCTTC.

This clonotype has ten or more counts. The V and J genes are TRBV6-5 and TRBJ1-5; a weak D match, TRBD1 (6 bases). Trimming took 5 bases from V and 1 from J, leaving 9 bases between them. Germline V gives CDR1 MNHEY, CDR2 SVGAGI. The CDR3 sequence is 14 residues long. CDR3 nucleotides: TGTGCCAGCAGTCCAGACAGGAGCAATCAGCCCCAGCATTTT. Protein: CASSPDRSNQPQHF.